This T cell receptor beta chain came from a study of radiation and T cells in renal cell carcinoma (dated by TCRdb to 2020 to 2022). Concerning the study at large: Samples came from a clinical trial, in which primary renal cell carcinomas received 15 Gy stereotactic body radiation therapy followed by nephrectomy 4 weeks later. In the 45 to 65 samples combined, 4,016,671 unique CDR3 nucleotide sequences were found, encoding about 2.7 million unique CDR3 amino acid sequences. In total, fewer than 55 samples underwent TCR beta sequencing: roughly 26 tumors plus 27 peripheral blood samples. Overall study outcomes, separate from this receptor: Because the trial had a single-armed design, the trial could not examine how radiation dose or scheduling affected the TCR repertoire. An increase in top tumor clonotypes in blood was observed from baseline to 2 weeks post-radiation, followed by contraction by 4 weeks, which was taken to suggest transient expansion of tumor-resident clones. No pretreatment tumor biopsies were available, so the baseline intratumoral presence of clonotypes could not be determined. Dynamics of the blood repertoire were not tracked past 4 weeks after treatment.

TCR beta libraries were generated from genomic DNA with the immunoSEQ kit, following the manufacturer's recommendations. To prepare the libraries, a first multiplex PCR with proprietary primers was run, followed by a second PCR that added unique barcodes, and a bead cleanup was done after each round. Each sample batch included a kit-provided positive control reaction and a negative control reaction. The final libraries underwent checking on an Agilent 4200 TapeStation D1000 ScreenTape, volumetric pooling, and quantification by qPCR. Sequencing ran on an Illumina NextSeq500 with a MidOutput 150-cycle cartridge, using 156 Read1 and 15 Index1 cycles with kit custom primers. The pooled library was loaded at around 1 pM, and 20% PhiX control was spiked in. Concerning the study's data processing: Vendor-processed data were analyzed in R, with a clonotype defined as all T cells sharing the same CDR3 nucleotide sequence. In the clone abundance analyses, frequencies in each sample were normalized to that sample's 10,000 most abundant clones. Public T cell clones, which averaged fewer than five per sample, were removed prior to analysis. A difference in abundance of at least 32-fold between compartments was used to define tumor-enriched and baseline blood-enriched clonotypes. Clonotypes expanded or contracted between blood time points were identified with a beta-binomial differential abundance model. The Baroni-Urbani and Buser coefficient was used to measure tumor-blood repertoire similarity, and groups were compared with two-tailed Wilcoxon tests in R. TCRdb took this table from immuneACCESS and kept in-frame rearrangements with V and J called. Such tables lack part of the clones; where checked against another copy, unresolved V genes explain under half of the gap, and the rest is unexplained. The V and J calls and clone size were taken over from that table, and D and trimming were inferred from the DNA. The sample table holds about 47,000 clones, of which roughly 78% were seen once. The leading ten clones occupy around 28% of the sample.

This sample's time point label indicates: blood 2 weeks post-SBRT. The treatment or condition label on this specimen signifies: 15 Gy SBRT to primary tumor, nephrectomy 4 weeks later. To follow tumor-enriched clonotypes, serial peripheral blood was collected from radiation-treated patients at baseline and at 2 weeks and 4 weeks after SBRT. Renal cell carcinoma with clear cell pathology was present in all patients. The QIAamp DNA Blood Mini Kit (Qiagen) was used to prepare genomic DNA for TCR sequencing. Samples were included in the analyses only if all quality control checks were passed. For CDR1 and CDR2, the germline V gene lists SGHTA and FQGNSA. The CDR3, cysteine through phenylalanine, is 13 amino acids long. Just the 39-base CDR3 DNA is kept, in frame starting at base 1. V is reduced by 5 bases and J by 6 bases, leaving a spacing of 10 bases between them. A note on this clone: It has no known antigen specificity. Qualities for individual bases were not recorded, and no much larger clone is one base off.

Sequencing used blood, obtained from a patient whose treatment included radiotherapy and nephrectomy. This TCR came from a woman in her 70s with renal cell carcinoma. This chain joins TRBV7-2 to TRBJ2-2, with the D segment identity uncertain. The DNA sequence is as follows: TGTGCCAGCAGCCCTAGAACAGCCGGGGAGCTGTTTTTT. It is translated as CASSPRTAGELFF.